This T cell receptor beta chain appears in the sequencing data of a study of cytomegalovirus exposure and HLA in healthy donors. Overall study results and limits: Previously analyzed data showed that most TCR beta V segments were productive at a frequency of about 87% or about 30%. Excluded were some V segments that proved indistinguishable, including TRBV6-2 and TRBV6-3.

PCR was performed using 60 Vbeta and 13 Jbeta primers. Repertoires were generated with immunoSEQ multiplex PCR, while TCRdb's copy carries only in-frame clones and drops some. The data show around 50,000 clones, about four fifths seen once. This cohort consisted of healthy bone marrow donors. Trimming at V came to 4 bases and at J to 4 bases, leaving 3 bases not matched to a gene. The CDR3 runs to 14 residues. CDR1 is LNHNV, CDR2 YYDKDF, per germline (reference sequence). On this clone itself: Its antigen is not known.

This chain joins TRBV15 and TRBJ1-2; 10 nucleotides line up with TRBD1. The sample consisted of PBMCs. The TCR comes from a man aged 40-50 years in good health and CMV-seronegative. CDR3 DNA sequence: TGTGCCACCAGCAACCGGACAGGGGGCTATGGCTACACCTTC. It translates to CATSNRTGGYGYTF.